A selection of T cell receptor beta chains follows, all from one sample in a study of beta chain features in type 1 diabetes. Clones were read by immunoSEQ multiplex PCR, and TCRdb kept only the in-frame ones, dropping some. The data show 150,000 to 180,000 clones, around 10% seen once. Material for sequencing was central memory CD4+ T cells from blood. Source of these receptors: a man aged 18 to 29 in good health. Both conserved end residues are part of each CDR3. The order of the fields is V gene, J gene, D gene, clone size, CDR3 protein, CDR3 DNA. The D gene is left open where the match is weak. Some rows have no size entry. The others give once, few or many, or a class for an expanded clone.

v_gene: TRBV5-6
j_gene: TRBJ2-1
d_gene: NA
abundance: few
CDR3aa: CASSLELILGGNEQFF
CDR3nt: TGTGCCAGCAGCTTGGAGCTAATCCTCGGGGGCAATGAGCAGTTCTTC

v_gene: TRBV6-5
j_gene: TRBJ2-1
d_gene: TRBD2
abundance: many
CDR3aa: CASRGEGGEQFF
CDR3nt: TGTGCCAGCAGAGGGGAGGGCGGTGAGCAGTTCTTC

v_gene: TRBV7-6
j_gene: TRBJ2-7
d_gene: TRBD1
abundance: few
CDR3aa: CASSLGTALYEQYF
CDR3nt: TGTGCCAGCAGCTTGGGGACAGCTCTCTACGAGCAGTACTTC

v_gene: TRBV7-9
j_gene: TRBJ2-5
d_gene: TRBD2
abundance: NA
CDR3aa: CASTRASGRQETQYF
CDR3nt: TGTGCCAGCACCCGGGCTAGCGGGAGACAAGAGACCCAGTACTTC

v_gene: TRBV19
j_gene: TRBJ2-1
d_gene: TRBD2
abundance: NA
CDR3aa: CASSLSGLAGGNEQFF
CDR3nt: TGTGCCAGTAGTCTAAGCGGACTAGCGGGTGGCAATGAGCAGTTCTTC

v_gene: TRBV7-9
j_gene: TRBJ2-7
d_gene: NA
abundance: NA
CDR3aa: CASSSGRLLAYEQYF
CDR3nt: TGTGCCAGCAGCTCTGGACGGCTATTGGCCTACGAGCAGTACTTC

v_gene: TRBV18
j_gene: TRBJ2-3
d_gene: NA
abundance: NA
CDR3aa: CASSPQAARRTDTQYF
CDR3nt: TGTGCCAGCTCACCACAGGCTGCCCGCCGCACAGATACGCAGTATTTT

v_gene: TRBV7-2
j_gene: TRBJ2-1
d_gene: TRBD1
abundance: NA
CDR3aa: CASSLDRGPYNEQFF
CDR3nt: TGTGCCAGCAGCTTAGACAGGGGGCCCTACAATGAGCAGTTCTTC

v_gene: TRBV5-1
j_gene: TRBJ2-5
d_gene: NA
abundance: NA
CDR3aa: CASSLARVPETQYF
CDR3nt: TGCGCCAGCAGCTTGGCCAGAGTCCCAGAGACCCAGTACTTC

v_gene: TRBV14
j_gene: TRBJ2-1
d_gene: TRBD1
abundance: few
CDR3aa: CASTLIGQGEKKFF
CDR3nt: TGTGCCAGCACACTGATTGGACAGGGCGAGAAGAAGTTCTTC

v_gene: TRBV6-1
j_gene: TRBJ1-5
d_gene: NA
abundance: NA
CDR3aa: CASRQVNNQPQHF
CDR3nt: TGTGCCAGCAGACAGGTTAACAATCAGCCCCAGCATTTT

v_gene: TRBV7-2
j_gene: TRBJ2-5
d_gene: TRBD1
abundance: few
CDR3aa: CASSRDRAQETQYF
CDR3nt: TGTGCCAGCAGTAGGGACAGGGCCCAAGAGACCCAGTACTTC

v_gene: TRBV18
j_gene: TRBJ2-5
d_gene: NA
abundance: few
CDR3aa: CASSLGGMSQETQYF
CDR3nt: TGTGCCAGCTCACTCGGAGGAATGTCCCAAGAGACCCAGTACTTC

v_gene: TRBV9
j_gene: TRBJ2-3
d_gene: TRBD2
abundance: few
CDR3aa: CASSVTGGRTSTDTQYF
CDR3nt: TGTGCCAGCAGCGTAACGGGAGGGAGGACTAGCACAGATACGCAGTATTTT

v_gene: TRBV10-3
j_gene: TRBJ1-3
d_gene: NA
abundance: many
CDR3aa: CAIRDSDGNTIYF
CDR3nt: TGTGCCATCAGGGACAGCGATGGAAACACCATATATTTT

v_gene: TRBV7-7
j_gene: TRBJ2-5
d_gene: TRBD2
abundance: NA
CDR3aa: CASSSRSGGGETQYF
CDR3nt: TGTGCTAGCAGCTCCCGTAGCGGGGGAGGGGAGACCCAGTACTTC

v_gene: TRBV13
j_gene: TRBJ2-7
d_gene: TRBD1
abundance: few
CDR3aa: CASSLGRGREQYF
CDR3nt: TGTGCCAGCAGCTTAGGGAGGGGGCGCGAGCAGTACTTC

v_gene: TRBV4-2
j_gene: TRBJ2-5
d_gene: NA
abundance: few
CDR3aa: CASSQVRAEETQYF
CDR3nt: TGTGCCAGCAGCCAAGTCCGAGCGGAAGAGACCCAGTACTTC

v_gene: TRBV11-1
j_gene: TRBJ1-1
d_gene: TRBD1
abundance: few
CDR3aa: CASSGTAYTEAFF
CDR3nt: TGTGCCAGCAGTGGGACAGCATACACTGAAGCTTTCTTT

v_gene: TRBV7-2
j_gene: TRBJ2-2
d_gene: TRBD2
abundance: few
CDR3aa: CASTHGGAGELFF
CDR3nt: TGTGCCAGCACCCACGGGGGGGCCGGGGAGCTGTTTTTT

v_gene: TRBV28
j_gene: TRBJ2-7
d_gene: NA
abundance: few
CDR3aa: CASSTGGQSYEQYF
CDR3nt: TGTGCCAGCAGCACCGGGGGGCAATCCTACGAGCAGTACTTC

v_gene: TRBV2
j_gene: TRBJ2-3
d_gene: NA
abundance: NA
CDR3aa: CASSETKTDTQYF
CDR3nt: TGTGCCAGCAGTGAGACGAAGACAGATACGCAGTATTTT

v_gene: TRBV7-3
j_gene: TRBJ2-1
d_gene: NA
abundance: few
CDR3aa: CASSLGSAKYNEQFF
CDR3nt: TGTGCCAGCAGCTTAGGGTCAGCTAAATACAATGAGCAGTTCTTC

v_gene: TRBV4-2
j_gene: TRBJ2-1
d_gene: NA
abundance: NA
CDR3aa: CASSHGMTDNEQFF
CDR3nt: TGTGCCAGCAGCCACGGGATGACGGACAATGAGCAGTTCTTC

v_gene: TRBV5-4
j_gene: TRBJ1-1
d_gene: TRBD1
abundance: few
CDR3aa: CASSHGTGMNTEAFF
CDR3nt: TGTGCCAGCAGCCACGGGACAGGGATGAACACTGAAGCTTTCTTT

v_gene: TRBV5-4
j_gene: TRBJ2-3
d_gene: TRBD1
abundance: NA
CDR3aa: CASSLRTGSTDTQYF
CDR3nt: TGTGCCAGCAGCTTGCGGACAGGGAGCACAGATACGCAGTATTTT

v_gene: TRBV29-1
j_gene: TRBJ1-2
d_gene: TRBD1
abundance: few
CDR3aa: CSVETDRGGYGYTF
CDR3nt: TGCAGCGTTGAAACCGACAGGGGTGGCTATGGCTACACCTTC

v_gene: TRBV28
j_gene: TRBJ1-5
d_gene: NA
abundance: NA
CDR3aa: CASSLGGQPQHF
CDR3nt: TGTGCCAGCAGTTTGGGGGGACAGCCCCAGCATTTT

v_gene: TRBV5-4
j_gene: TRBJ2-5
d_gene: NA
abundance: few
CDR3aa: CASSSDRGRRQETQYF
CDR3nt: TGTGCCAGCAGTTCGGACCGGGGCCGAAGACAAGAGACCCAGTACTTC

v_gene: TRBV7-9
j_gene: TRBJ2-7
d_gene: NA
abundance: few
CDR3aa: CASSLGFGGEQYF
CDR3nt: TGTGCCAGCAGCTTAGGGTTTGGCGGCGAGCAGTACTTC

v_gene: TRBV28
j_gene: TRBJ2-5
d_gene: TRBD2
abundance: NA
CDR3aa: CAGASGTQETQYF
CDR3nt: TGTGCCGGGGCTAGCGGGACGCAAGAGACCCAGTACTTC

v_gene: TRBV7-2
j_gene: TRBJ2-3
d_gene: NA
abundance: NA
CDR3aa: CASSLLGAQITSTDTQYF
CDR3nt: TGTGCCAGCAGCCTCTTGGGAGCGCAAATTACTAGCACAGATACGCAGTATTTT

v_gene: TRBV5-1
j_gene: TRBJ1-2
d_gene: NA
abundance: few
CDR3aa: CASSLDSRRAYGYTF
CDR3nt: TGCGCCAGCAGCTTGGATTCGCGGCGGGCTTATGGCTACACCTTC

v_gene: TRBV4-3
j_gene: TRBJ1-5
d_gene: NA
abundance: few
CDR3aa: CASSQEYLEVLQPQHF
CDR3nt: TGCGCCAGCAGCCAAGAATATTTGGAGGTTCTTCAGCCCCAGCATTTT

v_gene: TRBV7-9
j_gene: TRBJ1-3
d_gene: NA
abundance: NA
CDR3aa: CASSPEGNTIYF
CDR3nt: TGTGCCAGCAGCCCGGAGGGAAACACCATATATTTT

v_gene: TRBV19
j_gene: TRBJ2-7
d_gene: NA
abundance: NA
CDR3aa: CASSISKKLQGDEQYF
CDR3nt: TGTGCCAGTAGTATCTCCAAAAAACTCCAAGGCGACGAGCAGTACTTC

v_gene: TRBV28
j_gene: TRBJ2-1
d_gene: NA
abundance: few
CDR3aa: CASSLWKEGERPLFF
CDR3nt: TGTGCCAGCAGTTTATGGAAAGAGGGGGAAAGGCCCCTATTCTTC

v_gene: TRBV11-3
j_gene: TRBJ2-1
d_gene: TRBD2
abundance: few
CDR3aa: CASSFSTSGYNEQFF
CDR3nt: TGTGCCAGCAGCTTCTCGACTAGCGGATACAATGAGCAGTTCTTC

v_gene: TRBV6-5
j_gene: TRBJ2-5
d_gene: NA
abundance: NA
CDR3aa: CASRQGTSGLETQYF
CDR3nt: TGTGCCAGCAGACAAGGGACATCGGGGTTGGAGACCCAGTACTTC

v_gene: TRBV25-1
j_gene: TRBJ2-5
d_gene: TRBD1
abundance: few
CDR3aa: CASTPDRDQETQYF
CDR3nt: TGTGCCAGCACCCCGGACAGGGACCAAGAGACCCAGTACTTC

v_gene: TRBV15
j_gene: TRBJ2-3
d_gene: TRBD1
abundance: NA
CDR3aa: CATSTRDRGTQYF
CDR3nt: TGTGCCACCAGCACCCGTGACAGGGGTACGCAGTATTTT

v_gene: TRBV10-3
j_gene: TRBJ2-7
d_gene: TRBD2
abundance: NA
CDR3aa: CASGTSGSYEQYF
CDR3nt: TGTGCCAGCGGGACTAGCGGGAGTTACGAGCAGTACTTC

v_gene: TRBV28
j_gene: TRBJ1-1
d_gene: NA
abundance: NA
CDR3aa: CASRHTTGLTEAFF
CDR3nt: TGTGCCAGCAGACACACTACAGGTTTGACTGAAGCTTTCTTT

v_gene: TRBV11-2
j_gene: TRBJ2-3
d_gene: NA
abundance: NA
CDR3aa: CASSPMRDTQYF
CDR3nt: TGTGCCAGCAGCCCCATGCGCGATACGCAGTATTTT

v_gene: TRBV7-2
j_gene: TRBJ2-7
d_gene: NA
abundance: few
CDR3aa: CASSLSATSYEQYF
CDR3nt: TGTGCCAGCAGCTTAAGTGCGACGTCTTACGAGCAGTACTTC

v_gene: TRBV2
j_gene: TRBJ1-1
d_gene: NA
abundance: NA
CDR3aa: CARSLGNEAFF
CDR3nt: TGTGCCAGATCACTGGGAAATGAAGCTTTCTTT